This T cell receptor (beta chain) was observed in a study of shared clonotypes between healthy human individuals. This clone appeared a single time. The V gene end was trimmed by 5 bases and the J gene end by 0 bases; junction bases not matched to a gene: 15. The length of the CDR3 is 19 residues. CDR1 is LNHDA, CDR2 SQIVND, per germline (reference sequence). A deep-level run was used for the assay. Only in-frame clones appear in the TCRdb table, and some are missing; sequencing was by immunoSEQ multiplex PCR. The data show under 1,100,000 clones, 75% seen once. Material for sequencing was memory CD4+ T cells sorted from blood. Subset indicated: CD45RA-negative fraction. The chain recombines TRBV19 with TRBJ2-4; 8 nucleotides agree with TRBD2. This clonotype was obtained from a man in his late teens or twenties in good health. The CDR3 DNA follows: TGTGCCAGTAGTCTCTCTCACGGGGGGGCCGAGGGAGCCAAAAACATTCAGTACTTC. It yields the protein CASSLSHGGAEGAKNIQYF.